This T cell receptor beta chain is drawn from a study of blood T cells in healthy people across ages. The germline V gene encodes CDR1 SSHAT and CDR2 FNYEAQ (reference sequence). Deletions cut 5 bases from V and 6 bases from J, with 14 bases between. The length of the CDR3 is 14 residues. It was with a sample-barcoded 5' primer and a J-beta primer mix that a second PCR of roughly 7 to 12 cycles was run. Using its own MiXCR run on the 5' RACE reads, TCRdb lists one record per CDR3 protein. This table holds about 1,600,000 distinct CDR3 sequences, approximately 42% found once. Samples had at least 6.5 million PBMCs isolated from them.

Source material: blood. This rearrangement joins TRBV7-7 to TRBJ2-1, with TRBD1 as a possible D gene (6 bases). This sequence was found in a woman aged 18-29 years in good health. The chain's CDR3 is CASSLKGVGNEQFF. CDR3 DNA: TGTGCCAGCAGCCTGAAGGGGGTTGGCAATGAGCAGTTCTTC.